These 30 T cell receptor beta chains originate from one sample sequenced in a study of blood T cell repertoires in COVID-19. Profiling relied on immunoSEQ multiplex PCR, and the TCRdb table lists in-frame clones only, not all of them. Here the sample spans hundreds of thousands of clones, around 89% being singletons. Sequenced input: peripheral blood. Receptor source: a woman between 35 and 50 years old with COVID-19, enrolled during active disease.

The J gene is TRBJ2-3, the V gene TRBV3-1 (or the pseudogene TRBV3-2), with 11 positions matching TRBD1. This CDR3 spans 14 amino acids. J lost 5 bases, V lost 4 bases, and 2 bases had no gene match. The V gene's germline CDR1 is LGHDT and CDR2 YNNKEL (reference sequence). The CDR3 nucleotides read TGTGCCAGCAGCCTGGACAGGGGGCTAGATACGCAGTATTTT. It translates to CASSLDRGLDTQYF.

The chain carries TRBV6-5 and TRBJ2-1; possibly TRBD2 for D (6 bases). Germline-derived CDR1 and CDR2 are MNHEY and SVGAGI. With 7 bases removed from V and 0 bases from J, the gap between germline ends came to 10 bases. This CDR3 has 14 residues. The CDR3 nucleotides are TGTGCCAGCAATGGGGGGAGCTCCTACAATGAGCAGTTCTTC. Residues: CASNGGSSYNEQFF.

The chain is built from TRBV6-5 and TRBJ2-7; TRBD1 is a possible D gene (5 bases). Germline V gives CDR1 MNHEY, CDR2 SVGAGI. V was clipped by 0 bases and J by 1 base, with 10 bases between them. The CDR3 consists of 15 residues. This CDR3 reads CASSYSIRASYEQYF. CDR3 nucleotides: TGTGCCAGCAGTTACTCGATCAGGGCATCCTACGAGCAGTACTTC.

This chain joins TRBV27 and TRBJ1-2, with 8 bases fitting TRBD1. CDR1 and CDR2 (germline): MNHEY, SMNVEV (reference sequence). The CDR3 consists of 13 residues. V shed 5 bases and J 4 bases; nucleotides not matched to a gene: 3. The CDR3, as DNA: TGTGCCAGCAGTCCCGGACAGGGCTATGGCTACACCTTC. Translating it yields CASSPGQGYGYTF.

As to this clone: The same CDR3 is also encoded by other DNA sequences in this sample. The chain recombines TRBV3-1 (or the pseudogene TRBV3-2) with TRBJ1-1, with D hard to call. The CDR3 has 13 residues. The V end was cut by 1 base, the J end by 5 bases, with 8 bases between. The germline V gene has CDR1 LGHDT and CDR2 YNNKEL (reference sequence). The CDR3 DNA reads TGTGCCAGCAGCCAAGGGCCGGGAACTGAAGCTTTCTTT. Residues: CASSQGPGTEAFF.

The V call is TRBV27, the J call TRBJ2-1; 11 bases align to TRBD2. Germline trimming cut 2 bases from V and 6 bases from J; bases unmatched to any gene: 21. Germline assignment: CDR1 MNHEY and CDR2 SMNVEV (reference sequence). The CDR3 is 21 amino acids. The CDR3 bases are TGTGCCAGCAGTTTACTGTGGTCGTCCCTAGCGGGAGGCCTCTCCCTCAATGAGCAGTTCTTC. Translated, it gives CASSLLWSSLAGGLSLNEQFF.

The V and J genes are TRBV6-4 and TRBJ1-4; D uncertain. The CDR3 extends over 13 amino acids. CDR1 and CDR2 (germline): MRHNA, SNTAGT. V gave up 5 bases and J gave up 7 bases, with 11 bases separating them. The CDR3: CASSQDLGEKLFF. The CDR3 region has the DNA TGTGCCAGCAGTCAAGACTTGGGTGAAAAACTGTTTTTT.

J is TRBJ1-2 and V is TRBV5-4, with D hard to call. V shed 0 bases and J shed 1 base, with 10 bases lying between them. The CDR3 has 15 residues. Germline V lookup: CDR1 SGHNT, CDR2 YYREEE (reference sequence). In DNA, the CDR3 is TGTGCCAGCAGCTTGGCGGAGGGCGGTAACTATGGCTACACCTTC. This codes for CASSLAEGGNYGYTF.

The V call is TRBV4-3, the J call TRBJ1-3; unclear D gene. V was pared by 1 base and J by 0 bases, with 10 bases between. The CDR3 runs to 16 residues. Germline CDR1 LGHNA, CDR2 YSLEER. In nucleotides, the CDR3 is TGCGCCAGCAGCCAAGCCGCGTTCGACTCTGGAAACACCATATATTTT. Translated, it gives CASSQAAFDSGNTIYF.

Points on this clone: One end of the junction is discordant with germline, which a read error may explain. The chain is built from TRBV18 and TRBJ1-1, with D possibly TRBD1 on 5 matching bases. Germline-derived CDR1 and CDR2 are KGHSH and LQKENI. The CDR3 runs 12 residues. As DNA, the CDR3 is TGTGCCAGCTCGACGACAGATCCTACCCGCTTATTT. Translating it yields CASSTTDPTRLF.

V is TRBV6-2 or TRBV6-3 and J is TRBJ1-3; D is possibly TRBD1 (6 bases). Trimming cost V 4 bases and J 1 base, with 11 bases left between them. Germline V CDR1 and CDR2: MNHEY, SVGEGT. The CDR3 length is 15 residues. CDR3 coding DNA: TGTGCCAGCAGTTCTAAACAGGGATCTGGAAACACCATATATTTT. Protein: CASSSKQGSGNTIYF.

The chain combines TRBV29-1 with TRBJ1-1; 7 nucleotides line up with TRBD1. V lost 6 bases, J lost 2 bases, and 6 bases stayed unmatched. This CDR3 is 13 amino acids long. From germline, CDR1 is SQVTM and CDR2 ANQGSEA. The CDR3 DNA follows: TGCAGCGTAGACAGGGAGTCCAACACTGAAGCTTTCTTT. It yields the protein CSVDRESNTEAFF.

The rearrangement joins TRBV10-3 to TRBJ2-1, with 9 bases that match TRBD2. CDR3 length: 17 amino acids. The germline V gene encodes CDR1 ENHRY and CDR2 SYGVKD. V lost 4 bases, J lost 9 bases, and 16 bases stayed unmatched. The CDR3 region is CAISGASGTTNQGEQFF. The CDR3 coding sequence is TGTGCCATCAGTGGGGCTAGCGGGACGACGAACCAGGGTGAGCAGTTCTTC.

This chain links TRBV5-1 with TRBJ1-1, with TRBD1 matching 9 bases. Losses at the gene ends were 1 base for V and 1 base for J; bases not matched to a gene: 2. The CDR3 contains 15 residues. The germline V gene encodes CDR1 SGHRS and CDR2 YFSETQ. The CDR3 reads CASSLRGQGNTEAFF. CDR3 DNA sequence: TGCGCCAGCAGCTTGAGGGGACAGGGGAACACTGAAGCTTTCTTT.

The chain has TRBV30 and TRBJ1-2; no firm D call. The germline CDR1 and CDR2 sequences are GTSNPN and SVGIG (reference sequence). The germline V and J ends were trimmed by 5 bases and 8 bases, with 9 bases remaining between them. This CDR3 is 10 amino acids long. The CDR3 DNA is TGTGCCTGGGCGAGAGGAGGCTACACCTTC. Its protein product is CAWARGGYTF.

The V gene is TRBV19, the J gene TRBJ2-1; 7 bases are a match to TRBD2. J lost 9 bases, V lost 5 bases, and 13 bases had no gene match. CDR1 and CDR2 (germline): LNHDA, SQIVND (reference sequence). This CDR3 spans 15 amino acids. CDR3 protein: CASSAGGGWDGEQFF. The CDR3 DNA is TGTGCCAGTAGTGCCGGGGGAGGGTGGGACGGTGAGCAGTTCTTC.

V is TRBV7-8 and J is TRBJ1-1, with a possible D match to TRBD1 (6 bases). In germline, CDR1 is SGHVS, CDR2 FQNEAQ. The length of the CDR3 is 14 residues. Trimming removed 2 bases at V and 5 bases at J, with 12 bases between. The CDR3 DNA follows: TGTGCCAGCAGCTTACGAGGGGGGGGGACTGAAGCTTTCTTT. Translating it yields CASSLRGGGTEAFF. The full variable domain, in which reference TRBV7-8 and TRBJ1-1 provide the parts outside the CDR3, is GAGVSQSPRYKVAKRGQDVALRCDPISGHVSLFWYQQALGQGPEFLTYFQNEAQLDKSGLPSDRFFAERPEGSVSTLKIQRTQQEDSAVYLCASSLRGGGTEAFFGQGTRLTVV.

The chain carries TRBV28 and TRBJ1-5; the D is unclear. The V and J ends lost 5 bases and 2 bases respectively, with 10 bases between them. Germline lookup yields CDR1 MDHEN and CDR2 SYDVKM. There are 14 residues in the CDR3. The CDR3 nucleotides read TGTGCCAGCAGTCGGGGATTTGGCAATCAGCCCCAGCATTTT. This sequence encodes CASSRGFGNQPQHF.

CDR3 amino acids: CVASKGTEAFF. As DNA, the CDR3 is TGTGTCGCCTCGAAGGGGACTGAAGCTTTCTTT. The chain combines TRBV24-1 with TRBJ1-1, with D possibly matching TRBD1 (5 bases). This CDR3 has 11 residues. From germline, CDR1 is KGHDR and CDR2 SFDVKD.

The rearrangement joins TRBV27 to TRBJ1-1, with 7 bases fitting TRBD1. Trimming removed 7 bases from V and 8 bases from J; junction bases left unmatched: 10. The CDR3 is made up of 13 amino acids. Germline V gene sequence: CDR1 MNHEY, CDR2 SMNVEV (reference sequence). DNA for the CDR3: TGTGCCAGCATCCCAACCCGACAGGGAGAAGCTTTCTTT. Translated: CASIPTRQGEAFF.

The rearrangement links TRBV28 to TRBJ2-3; 7 nucleotides align to TRBD1. This CDR3 has 15 amino acids. J lost 3 bases, V lost 7 bases, and 10 bases had no gene match. Germline V gives CDR1 MDHEN, CDR2 SYDVKM. CDR3 sequence: CASNNPGTVTDTQYF. The CDR3 region has the DNA TGTGCCAGCAATAACCCCGGGACAGTAACAGATACGCAGTATTTT.

J is TRBJ2-2 and V is TRBV28; perhaps TRBD1 as D (6 bases). Trimming stripped 5 bases from V and 2 bases from J, with 12 bases between. The germline V gene has CDR1 MDHEN and CDR2 SYDVKM. This CDR3 contains 15 residues. The CDR3 region has the DNA TGTGCCAGCAGTCAACACAGGGTAAACACCGGGGAGCTGTTTTTT. Protein: CASSQHRVNTGELFF.

This chain links TRBV7-3 with TRBJ2-5; D possibly corresponds to TRBD1 (6 bases). The V and J ends lost 6 bases and 5 bases respectively, with 16 bases between them. The CDR3 totals 14 residues. Germline loops: CDR1 SGHTA, CDR2 FQGTGA. The CDR3 bases are TGTGCCAGCAGGCCGACAGGCGCTGTGGAGACCCAGTACTTC. It yields the protein CASRPTGAVETQYF. Full variable domain (remainder filled in from reference TRBV7-3 and TRBJ2-5): GAGVSQTPSNKVTEKGKYVELRCDPISGHTALYWYRQSLGQGPEFLIYFQGTGAADDSGLPNDRFFAVRPEGSVSTLKIQRTERGDSAVYLCASRPTGAVETQYFGPGTRLLVL.

This clone was observed a single time. The chain uses TRBV27 and TRBJ1-5; D is undetermined. CDR3 length: 16 residues. Trimming took 1 base from V and 0 from J, leaving 10 bases between them. The germline V gene has CDR1 MNHEY and CDR2 SMNVEV (reference sequence). CDR3 protein: CASSLLRGDSNQPQHF. CDR3 DNA sequence: TGTGCCAGCAGTTTATTACGGGGAGATAGCAATCAGCCCCAGCATTTT.

The chain recombines TRBV5-8 with TRBJ1-5, with a possible D match to TRBD1 (5 bases). Trimming removed 6 bases at V and 7 bases at J, with 11 bases between. In germline, CDR1 is SGHTS, CDR2 YDEGEE. The CDR3 length is 12 residues. CDR3 coding DNA: TGTGCCAGCAACCTCAGGGTGCAGCCCCAGCATTTT. Its protein product is CASNLRVQPQHF.

The V call is TRBV7-2, the J call TRBJ2-5; D is undetermined. Trimming removed 4 bases from V and 5 bases from J, with 11 bases in between. The CDR3 runs to 13 residues. Germline V gives CDR1 SGHTA, CDR2 FQGNSA. The CDR3 protein is CASSSYLKETQYF. CDR3 sequence (DNA): TGTGCCAGCAGCTCCTACTTGAAGGAGACCCAGTACTTC.

V usage is TRBV7-2 and J usage is TRBJ2-1, with D perhaps TRBD1 (6 bases). Germline V gene data show CDR1 as SGHTA and CDR2 as FQGNSA. CDR3 length equals 17 residues. V lost 2 bases and J lost 6, with 20 bases in between. The CDR3 is CASSLRPGAIDSNEQFF. Written as DNA, the CDR3 is TGTGCCAGCAGCTTACGTCCAGGGGCGATCGACTCCAATGAGCAGTTCTTC.

The chain carries TRBV5-4 and TRBJ2-1, with TRBD2 matching over 11 bases. Germline lookup yields CDR1 SGHNT and CDR2 YYREEE (reference sequence). The ends lost 4 bases at V and 10 bases at J; junction bases unmatched: 10. The CDR3 is 15 amino acids. CDR3 sequence reads: CASSPRSGRAGEQFF. The CDR3 DNA follows: TGTGCCAGCAGCCCACGTAGCGGGAGGGCAGGAGAGCAGTTCTTC. Full variable domain (outside the CDR3, taken from reference TRBV5-4 and TRBJ2-1): ETGVTQSPTHLIKTRGQQVTLRCSSQSGHNTVSWYQQALGQGPQFIFQYYREEENGRGNFPPRFSGLQFPNYSSELNVNALELDDSALYLCASSPRSGRAGEQFFGPGTRLTVL.

The chain combines TRBV18 with TRBJ1-2, with D maybe TRBD1 (6 bases). The CDR3 has 14 amino acids. The V and J ends lost 3 bases and 6 bases respectively, with 14 bases between them. Germline loops: CDR1 KGHSH, CDR2 LQKENI. CDR3: CASSPLTGLHGYTF. Here the CDR3 DNA reads TGTGCCAGCTCACCGCTAACAGGGCTCCATGGCTACACCTTC.

The chain joins TRBV6-2 or TRBV6-3 to TRBJ2-5; a possible D gene is TRBD1 (6 bases). The ends were cut back, 2 bases at V and 2 bases at J, with 6 bases in the middle. CDR1 and CDR2 from the germline V gene are MNHEY and SVGEGT. The CDR3 runs 13 residues. The CDR3 here is CASSYRGQETQYF. For the CDR3, the DNA is TGTGCCAGCAGTTACAGGGGGCAAGAGACCCAGTACTTC.